Below are 29 T cell receptor beta chains sequenced from a single sample in a study of shared clonotypes between healthy human individuals (dated by TCRdb to 2018 to 2021). Library preparation was by the immunoSEQ multiplex PCR assay. Imported from immuneACCESS, the table was reduced by TCRdb to in-frame sequences with V and J called. These copies leave out some clones; in studies compared against another copy, an unresolved V gene accounts for under half, and the cause of the remainder is not known. For this sample the table gives a few hundred thousand clones, of which over 65% were detected only once. Jointly, the top ten make up around a tenth of the sample. The sequencing input was memory CD4+ T cells sorted from blood. Read against the paper, the sample's cell subset or site label means: CD45RA-negative fraction. These TCRs come from a man aged 25 to 45 in good health.

The V gene is TRBV19, the J gene TRBJ2-7; D is ambiguous. The germline gives CDR1 LNHDA, CDR2 SQIVND (reference sequence). The V gene lost 2 bases and the J gene lost 4 bases, with 18 bases spanning the gap. This CDR3 is built from 16 residues. CDR3 sequence (DNA): TGTGCCAGTAGTATATCAGGAGCGATTTTGGTTTACGAGCAGTACTTC. This sequence encodes CASSISGAILVYEQYF.

By frequency in the sample, this clone is medium-sized. V gene TRBV14 combines with J gene TRBJ1-4; D is uncertain. V lost 2 bases and J lost 5, with 12 bases in between. The CDR3 runs 15 residues. CDR1 and CDR2 from the germline V gene are SGHDN and FVKESK. In nucleotides, the CDR3 is TGTGCCAGCAGCCAAACGCGGCCGATGAATGAAAAACTGTTTTTT. This sequence encodes CASSQTRPMNEKLFF. Combining the CDR3 with reference TRBV14 and TRBJ1-4 gives the whole variable domain EAGVTQFPSHSVIEKGQTVTLRCDPISGHDNLYWYRRVMGKEIKFLLHFVKESKQDESGMPNNRFLAERTGGTYSTLKVQPAELEDSGVYFCASSQTRPMNEKLFFGSGTQLSVL.

The chain recombines TRBV7-3 with TRBJ2-2; no clear D. This CDR3 has 15 amino acids. Germline values: CDR1 SGHTA, CDR2 FQGTGA. V lost 1 base to trimming and J lost 3 bases, with 9 bases between them. CDR3 region: CASSLIGRYTGELFF. The CDR3 bases are TGTGCCAGCAGCTTAATAGGACGTTACACCGGGGAGCTGTTTTTT.

The chain links TRBV7-9 to TRBJ2-3; D is ambiguous. Trimming cost V 3 bases and J 1 base, with 8 bases left between them. Per germline, CDR1 SEHNR and CDR2 FQNEAQ (reference sequence). CDR3 length: 14 amino acids. The CDR3 sequence: CASSLYVGTDTQYF. The CDR3 DNA sequence: TGTGCCAGCAGCTTGTATGTCGGCACAGATACGCAGTATTTT.

Only a few counts were recorded for this clone. J is TRBJ2-5 and V is TRBV6-5, with D unresolved. CDR1 MNHEY and CDR2 SVGAGI come from the germline V gene. The CDR3 is 13 residues long. V lost 6 bases to trimming and J lost 3 bases, with 11 bases between them. This CDR3 reads CASRRGTKETQYF. In nucleotides, the CDR3 is TGTGCCAGCAGACGCGGTACAAAAGAGACCCAGTACTTC.

The chain uses TRBV9 and TRBJ2-1; 7 bases line up with TRBD1. CDR1 is SGDLS, CDR2 YYNGEE, per germline. Trimming took 4 bases from V and 2 from J; bases not matched to a gene: 6. The CDR3 spans 15 residues. This CDR3 is CASSPTGDAYNEQFF. As DNA, the CDR3 is TGTGCCAGCAGCCCAACAGGGGACGCCTACAATGAGCAGTTCTTC.

The chain recombines TRBV30 with TRBJ1-1; 10 nucleotides align to TRBD1. Germline CDR1 reads GTSNPN; CDR2 reads SVGIG (reference sequence). The CDR3 is 17 amino acids. The V segment lost 1 base and the J segment 1 base; nucleotides outside the gene matches: 9. The CDR3 protein is CAWSAKTGGEGNTEAFF. The CDR3 DNA is TGTGCCTGGAGTGCCAAGACAGGGGGCGAGGGGAACACTGAAGCTTTCTTT.

This clone has only a few counts. Other DNA sequences in the same sample also yield this CDR3. V gene TRBV30 combines with J gene TRBJ2-5; D uncertain. The germline gives CDR1 GTSNPN, CDR2 SVGIG (reference sequence). V dropped 1 base and J dropped 4 bases, with 10 bases sitting between them. The CDR3 runs to 13 residues. The CDR3 nucleotides read TGTGCCTGGAGTGGAATTAGCCGAGAGACCCAGTACTTC. Translated: CAWSGISRETQYF. Supplemented by reference TRBV30 and TRBJ2-5, the full variable domain reads SQTIHQWPATLVQPVGSPLSLECTVEGTSNPNLYWYRQAAGRGLQLLFYSVGIGQISSEVPQNLSASRPQDRQFILSSKKLLLSDSGFYLCAWSGISRETQYFGPGTRLLVL.

The chain links TRBV25-1 to TRBJ1-5, with D maybe TRBD1 (5 bases). CDR1 is MGHDK, CDR2 SYGVNS, per germline. Trimming removed 1 base from V and 3 bases from J, with 13 bases in between. The CDR3 covers 16 residues. The CDR3 loop reads CASSELGELDNQPQHF. The CDR3 DNA is TGTGCCAGCAGTGAATTGGGGGAGTTGGACAATCAGCCCCAGCATTTT.

Points on this clone: The sample has other DNA sequences that encode this CDR3 too. The chain joins TRBV7-9 to TRBJ2-7; 8 positions match TRBD1. The CDR3 sequence is 14 residues long. Losses at the gene ends were 3 bases for V and 3 bases for J; bases not matched to a gene: 4. The germline gives CDR1 SEHNR, CDR2 FQNEAQ (reference sequence). This CDR3 is CASSLTGVNYEQYF. CDR3 in DNA: TGTGCCAGCAGCTTGACAGGGGTGAACTACGAGCAGTACTTC.

In the case of this clone: The same CDR3 is also encoded by other DNA sequences in this sample. The CDR3 is CASSLTSSEQYF. The CDR3 region has the DNA TGTGCCAGCAGCCTTACTAGCTCCGAGCAGTACTTC. This rearrangement joins TRBV28 to TRBJ2-7; TRBD2 might be the D (6 bases). Germline CDR1 reads MDHEN; CDR2 reads SYDVKM. The CDR3 runs to 12 residues. V was clipped by 6 bases and J by 6 bases, with 12 bases between them.

V and J are TRBV19 and TRBJ2-7; unclear D gene. The germline V and J ends were trimmed by 5 bases and 2 bases, with 13 bases remaining between them. CDR1 is LNHDA, CDR2 SQIVND, per germline (reference sequence). This CDR3 has 14 amino acids. CDR3 in DNA: TGTGCCAGTAGTGTTAGCCGACACGCCTACGAGCAGTACTTC. This translates into CASSVSRHAYEQYF.

The rearrangement joins TRBV7-2 to TRBJ1-2; D is unresolved. This CDR3 has 15 amino acids. In germline, CDR1 is SGHTA, CDR2 FQGNSA. Between the trimmed V and J ends, which lost 1 base and 3 bases, there was a span of 12 bases. The CDR3 sequence is CASSLGPAAYYGYTF. The DNA for the CDR3 is TGTGCCAGCAGCTTAGGTCCGGCAGCCTACTATGGCTACACCTTC.

The chain is built from TRBV6-1 and TRBJ1-2, with a weak D call TRBD1 (6 bases). CDR3 length: 13 residues. Deletions cut 8 bases from V and 2 bases from J, with 12 bases between. CDR1 and CDR2 (germline): MNHNS, SASEGT. In DNA form, the CDR3 reads TGTGCCAGCTCTACGGACAGCAACTATGGCTACACCTTC. Protein product: CASSTDSNYGYTF.

V gene TRBV5-4 combines with J gene TRBJ2-5, with D maybe TRBD2 (5 bases). V was cut by 5 bases and J by 5 bases, with 10 bases left in between. Germline lookup yields CDR1 SGHNT and CDR2 YYREEE (reference sequence). The CDR3 consists of 12 residues. This CDR3 reads CASRLDVETQYF. The CDR3 bases are TGTGCCAGCAGACTAGATGTGGAGACCCAGTACTTC.

V and J are TRBV29-1 and TRBJ2-1; no clear D. Trimming removed 4 bases from V and 2 bases from J, with 9 bases in between. The CDR3 extends over 13 amino acids. Germline CDR1 is SQVTM and CDR2 is ANQGSEA. CDR3 sequence (DNA): TGCAGCGTTGTGGATGGCCCCTACAATGAGCAGTTCTTC. Protein product: CSVVDGPYNEQFF.

V and J are TRBV28 and TRBJ2-5; 11 nucleotides align to TRBD2. The V segment lost 6 bases and the J segment 4 bases; nucleotides outside the gene matches: 7. Germline V CDR1 and CDR2: MDHEN, SYDVKM. CDR3 length equals 15 residues. The CDR3 bases are TGTGCCAGCAGCTTTAGCGGGAGGGGACTAGAGACCCAGTACTTC. This codes for CASSFSGRGLETQYF.

This clone showed up just a few times. The genes are TRBV7-2 and TRBJ2-7; 9 positions match TRBD2. V lost 5 bases and J lost 1; bases outside the gene matches: 15. The CDR3 runs 18 residues. The V gene's germline CDR1 is SGHTA and CDR2 FQGNSA. CDR3 nucleotides: TGTGCCAGCAGCCTTGGTAGGGGTAGCGGGAGAGGTTCCTACGAGCAGTACTTC. This codes for CASSLGRGSGRGSYEQYF.

In DNA form, the CDR3 reads TGTGCCAGTAGCCTAAGACAGGGCTTGAACACCGGGGAGCTGTTTTTT. Its translation: CASSLRQGLNTGELFF. The genes are TRBV19 and TRBJ2-2; the match to TRBD1 covers 7 bases. This CDR3 comprises 16 residues. V lost 6 bases and J lost 1; bases outside the gene matches: 8. CDR1 LNHDA and CDR2 SQIVND come from the germline V gene (reference sequence).

The CDR3 here is CASSLANSGPQPNTGELFF. CDR3 nucleotide sequence: TGCGCCAGCAGCTTAGCGAACTCGGGACCCCAACCGAACACCGGGGAGCTGTTTTTT. The chain couples TRBV5-1 to TRBJ2-2; possibly TRBD1 or TRBD2 for D (5 bases each). This CDR3 is built from 19 residues. Trimming left V 2 bases short and J 0 bases short, with 20 bases between. Germline V gene sequence: CDR1 SGHRS, CDR2 YFSETQ. Full variable domain (missing parts from reference TRBV5-1 and TRBJ2-2): KAGVTQTPRYLIKTRGQQVTLSCSPISGHRSVSWYQQTPGQGLQFLFEYFSETQRNKGNFPGRFSGRQFSNSRSEMNVSTLELGDSALYLCASSLANSGPQPNTGELFFGEGSRLTVL.

The chain carries TRBV10-2 and TRBJ1-1, with D uncertain. The CDR3 length is 13 residues. CDR1 is WSHSY, CDR2 SAAADI, per germline. V was shortened by 3 bases and J by 2 bases, with 7 bases between the two germline ends. The CDR3 region has the DNA TGCGCCAGCAGTGAACGGGGAAACACTGAAGCTTTCTTT. Translation gives CASSERGNTEAFF.

V is TRBV19 and J is TRBJ1-1; D is undetermined. CDR1 LNHDA and CDR2 SQIVND come from the germline V gene (reference sequence). There are 14 residues in the CDR3. Trimming shortened V by 4 bases and J by 1 base, and 10 bases separated the two germline ends. CDR3 in DNA: TGTGCCAGTAGTAAGTTGGTGGGGAACACTGAAGCTTTCTTT. As protein: CASSKLVGNTEAFF.

The chain is built from TRBV5-6 and TRBJ1-2; the match to TRBD1 covers 7 bases. V shed 4 bases and J 8 bases; nucleotides not matched to a gene: 8. The germline CDR1 and CDR2 sequences are SGHDT and YYEEEE. The CDR3 runs to 13 residues. CDR3 DNA: TGTGCCAGCAGCACTACAGGGGAGTTGGGCTACACCTTC. Encoded protein: CASSTTGELGYTF.

This sequence joins TRBV20-1 and TRBJ1-4; tentative D call: TRBD1 (6 bases). Looked up from germline, CDR1 is DFQATT and CDR2 is SNEGSKA (reference sequence). The CDR3 sequence is 11 residues long. V lost 4 bases, J lost 15 bases, and 15 bases lay in between. CDR3 in DNA: TGCAGTGCTACCCGGACGGGACAATTGTTTTTT. Translated, it gives CSATRTGQLFF.

This clone turned up a few times. In DNA form, the CDR3 reads TGTGCCAGCAGCTTAATATTCCCGACAGGTTTAGGAGAGACCCAGTACTTC. This gives the protein CASSLIFPTGLGETQYF. The chain couples TRBV5-5 to TRBJ2-5, with D perhaps matching TRBD1 (6 bases). The V gene's germline CDR1 is SGHKS and CDR2 YYEKEE (reference sequence). Trimming took off 2 bases at V and 4 bases at J, with 21 bases between the two ends. The length of the CDR3 is 17 residues.

This clone was seen once. The same CDR3 arises from other DNA sequences in this sample as well. This chain uses TRBV2 with TRBJ1-5; unclear D gene. Trimming pared 8 bases from V and 2 bases from J, leaving 10 bases between. The CDR3 has 13 amino acids. Germline-derived CDR1 and CDR2 are SNHLY and FYNNEI. CDR3 DNA sequence: TGTGCCAGCTCTGGTGGTGGCAATCAGCCCCAGCATTTT. It is translated as CASSGGGNQPQHF.

As to this clone: Distinct nucleotide sequences in the sample also encode this CDR3. This chain uses TRBV9 with TRBJ2-5; 11 bases are shared with TRBD2. This CDR3 comprises 16 residues. Germline CDR1 is SGDLS and CDR2 is YYNGEE. V lost 0 bases and J lost 5; bases outside the gene matches: 6. The CDR3 DNA reads TGTGCCAGCAGCGTAGGATTAGCGGGAGGGCTTGAGACCCAGTACTTC. This codes for CASSVGLAGGLETQYF.

This clone was recorded only once. V is TRBV2 and J is TRBJ1-2, with D uncertain. The CDR3 loop spans 13 amino acids. V was trimmed by 0 bases and J by 7 bases, leaving 9 bases between them. Germline CDR1 is SNHLY and CDR2 is FYNNEI. The CDR3 loop reads CASSEALRVGYTF. The CDR3, as DNA: TGTGCCAGCAGTGAAGCGCTTAGGGTTGGCTACACCTTC.

DNA of the CDR3: TGTGCCGGTGGACAGGGCCAAGGGGAGACCCAGTACTTC. Its protein is CAGGQGQGETQYF. The chain uses TRBV7-2 and TRBJ2-5; 8 bases line up with TRBD1. Germline V gives CDR1 SGHTA, CDR2 FQGNSA. The V segment lost 11 bases and the J segment 5 bases; nucleotides outside the gene matches: 10. The CDR3 is made up of 13 amino acids.